These 9 T cell receptor beta chains share one sample of origin, sequenced in a study of CD8 T cells in Susac syndrome. An input of about 0.45 to 1 ug of RNA was subjected to reverse transcription using random hexamers. One entry per CDR3 protein, called by TCRdb with MiXCR from the immunoSEQ multiplex PCR reads. The sample contains 100,000 to 150,000 distinct CDR3 sequences, more than 90% of which appear only once. The sequencing sample was made of CD4+ T cells from PBMCs. All receptors derive from a human donor in good health.

This chain joins TRBV6-5 and TRBJ2-7, with a weak D call TRBD2 (6 bases). With 1 base removed from V and 0 bases from J, the gap between germline ends came to 7 bases. The CDR3 loop spans 14 amino acids. Germline V gene sequence: CDR1 MNHEY, CDR2 SVGAGI. CDR3 nucleotides: TGTGCCAGCAGTTACTGGGAGGACTCCTACGAGCAGTACTTC. Translating gives CASSYWEDSYEQYF.

The gene calls are TRBV6-6 and TRBJ2-3; TRBD1 aligns across 8 bases. This CDR3 region has 16 residues. The junction had 8 bases not matched to a gene; V was cut back by 2 bases and J by 4 bases. Looked up from germline, CDR1 is MNHNY and CDR2 is SVGAGI (reference sequence). The CDR3 loop is CASSYPEAGGADTQYF. CDR3 nucleotides: TGTGCCAGCAGTTACCCCGAGGCAGGGGGCGCAGATACGCAGTATTTT.

The chain joins TRBV5-1 to TRBJ1-1, with D tentatively TRBD1 (5 bases). CDR1 is SGHRS and CDR2 is YFSETQ in the germline V gene. The CDR3 is 13 amino acids. V lost 0 bases, J lost 7 bases, and 10 bases lay in between. CDR3 in DNA: TGCGCCAGCAGCTTGGGAGGGGCTAATGAAGCTTTCTTT. This sequence encodes CASSLGGANEAFF.

The count of this clonotype is one. This sequence joins TRBV7-9 and TRBJ2-7; TRBD2 agrees at 10 bases. The CDR3 extends over 15 amino acids. Unmatched junction bases numbered 6, after V lost 2 bases and J lost 5 bases. Germline V gene data show CDR1 as SEHNR and CDR2 as FQNEAQ (reference sequence). CDR3 region: CASSLITAGGHEQYF. In DNA form, the CDR3 reads TGTGCCAGCAGCTTAATCACAGCGGGAGGGCACGAGCAGTACTTC.

The V call is TRBV9, the J call TRBJ2-3, with D possibly being TRBD2 (6 bases). Germline V gene lookup returns CDR1 SGDLS and CDR2 YYNGEE. Trimming stripped 4 bases from V and 6 bases from J, with 18 bases between. This CDR3 contains 15 residues. CDR3 coding DNA: TGTGCCAGCAGCAATAGGTGGGGGGAATCCGATACGCAGTATTTT. The encoded protein is CASSNRWGESDTQYF. The full variable domain, with the rest looked up from reference TRBV9 and TRBJ2-3, is DSGVTQTPKHLITATGQRVTLRCSPRSGDLSVYWYQQSLDQGLQFLIQYYNGEERAKGNILERFSAQQFPDLHSELNLSSLELGDSALYFCASSNRWGESDTQYFGPGTRLTVL.

The CDR3 loop is CASSFVTGNTEAFF. CDR3 coding DNA: TGTGCCAGCAGCTTCGTCACAGGGAACACTGAAGCTTTCTTT. The V call is TRBV7-2, the J call TRBJ1-1; TRBD1 is a possible D gene (5 bases). This CDR3 has 14 amino acids. V was clipped by 3 bases and J by 1 base, with 9 bases between them. Germline values: CDR1 SGHTA, CDR2 FQGNSA.

The CDR3 loop is CASRPNTGELFF. The CDR3 DNA reads as TGCGCCAGCAGACCTAACACCGGGGAGCTGTTTTTT. The rearrangement joins TRBV5-1 to TRBJ2-2; unclear D gene. Germline CDR1 SGHRS, CDR2 YFSETQ. The V end lost 5 bases, the J end lost 2 bases, and 4 bases lay between the germline ends. This CDR3 has 12 amino acids.

The chain couples TRBV7-9 to TRBJ2-5; D gene unclear. The CDR3 is 12 residues long. V was cut by 4 bases and J by 5 bases, with 8 bases left in between. The V gene's germline CDR1 is SEHNR and CDR2 FQNEAQ (reference sequence). CDR3 sequence: CASSYSRETQYF. For the CDR3, the DNA is TGTGCCAGCAGCTACTCCCGGGAGACCCAGTACTTC.

The rearrangement uses TRBV11-2 and TRBJ1-2, with D possibly matching TRBD1 (5 bases). The CDR3 has 12 residues. With 0 bases removed from V and 14 bases from J, the gap between germline ends came to 13 bases. The V gene's germline CDR1 is SGHAT and CDR2 FQNNGV. The CDR3 DNA reads TGTGCCAGCAGCTTAGACGAGGACGGGGGGACCTTC. Its translation: CASSLDEDGGTF.